The subject of this entry is one T cell receptor (beta chain). Its antigen is unidentified. The amount of total RNA extracted per sample was at least 5 micrograms. V was shortened by 4 bases and J by 8 bases, with 17 bases between the two germline ends. Per germline, CDR1 MDHEN and CDR2 SYDVKM. This CDR3 spans 14 amino acids. Using a J-beta primer mix together with a sample-barcoded 5' primer, a second PCR was run for about 6 to 12 cycles. TCRdb redid the calling of the 5' RACE reads with MiXCR, one entry per CDR3 protein. The sample has some 1,500,000 distinct CDR3 sequences, 40% to 45% seen once. This record comes from a study of blood T cells in healthy people across ages. Study-level findings and limits: Long-lived donors exceeded aged donors in naive CD4+ cells and diversity.

The sequence was obtained from a woman between 18 and 30 years old in good health. The material sequenced was blood. This chain joins TRBV28 and TRBJ1-2; maybe TRBD1 (5 bases). The CDR3, as DNA: TGTGCCAGCAGTTGCCTAGGGGAAGGGCAGGGCTACACCTTC. Its translation: CASSCLGEGQGYTF.